The rows below give T cell receptor beta chains drawn from one sample of a study of T cell repertoires in cytomegalovirus infection. No antigen has been assigned to these receptors. In TCRdb, the reads were re-called with MiXCR into one record per CDR3 protein. The sample shows approximately 300,000 distinct CDR3 sequences, around 25% of them seen only once. This specimen was cultured PBMCs, taken from culture after CMV antigen stimulation. These receptors originate from a human donor in good health (CMV status not recorded). Some clones in this sample may be carry-over from other donors' samples. Each CDR3 is given with its conserved first and last residue. Each record gives: J gene, clone size, D gene, V gene, CDR3 DNA, CDR3 protein. A D gene is named only where the DNA matches it firmly. A row's size may be missing; if present it is once, few, many or a size class.

J: TRBJ2-5; size: -; D: TRBD2; V: TRBV9; DNA: TGTGCCAGCAGCCAAACGGGCCAGCGGGGCCAAGAGACCCAGTACTTC; CDR3: CASSQTGQRGQETQYF
J: TRBJ1-4; size: -; D: -; V: TRBV27; DNA: TGTGCCAGCAGTTTCATGGGAGGGGTTGAAAAACTGTTTTTT; CDR3: CASSFMGGVEKLFF
J: TRBJ1-1; size: few; D: -; V: TRBV12-3/TRBV12-4; DNA: TGTGCCAGCAGGAACTTGGGGTTTGGGGGAATGAACACTGAAGCTTTCTTT; CDR3: CASRNLGFGGMNTEAFF
J: TRBJ1-1; size: many; D: -; V: TRBV29-1; DNA: TGCAGCGTTGGGAGTAGCACTGAAGCTTTCTTT; CDR3: CSVGSSTEAFF
J: TRBJ1-1; size: many; D: -; V: TRBV7-3; DNA: TGTGCCAGCAGCGGGAAGGTTGAGAACACTGAAGCTTTCTTT; CDR3: CASSGKVENTEAFF
J: TRBJ2-3; size: -; D: TRBD2; V: TRBV6-2/TRBV6-3; DNA: TGTGCCACCAGTGACTTATGGCGGGAGAGGGGCGCAGATACGCAGTATTTT; CDR3: CATSDLWRERGADTQYF
J: TRBJ2-7; size: few; D: TRBD1; V: TRBV6-2/TRBV6-3; DNA: TGTGCCAGCAGTTACCAGGGGACAGGGCATGAGCAGTACTTC; CDR3: CASSYQGTGHEQYF
J: TRBJ1-2; size: -; D: -; V: TRBV28; DNA: TGTGCCAGCAGGAAAATAGGGGGGCCTAACTATGGCTACACCTTC; CDR3: CASRKIGGPNYGYTF
J: TRBJ2-3; size: few; D: TRBD2; V: TRBV10-3; DNA: TGTGCCATCAGTGAGACTAGCGGGAGCGCAGATACGCAGTATTTT; CDR3: CAISETSGSADTQYF
J: TRBJ2-6; size: -; D: -; V: TRBV7-2; DNA: TGTGCCAGCAGTGCTGGGGGCGCTGGGGCCAACGTCCTGACTTTC; CDR3: CASSAGGAGANVLTF
J: TRBJ2-3; size: -; D: TRBD2; V: TRBV7-2; DNA: TGTGCCAGCAGCTTAGTTAGGACTAGCGTCGGGGGCACAGATACGCAGTATTTT; CDR3: CASSLVRTSVGGTDTQYF
J: TRBJ2-1; size: -; D: TRBD2; V: TRBV6-2/TRBV6-3; DNA: TGTGCCAGCAGGCCCGCCGGGGGAGGGGAGCAGTTCTTC; CDR3: CASRPAGGGEQFF
J: TRBJ2-7; size: -; D: TRBD1; V: TRBV10-3; DNA: TGTGCCATCAGCCGGCCTGACAGGGGCTACGAGCAGTACTTC; CDR3: CAISRPDRGYEQYF
J: TRBJ2-3; size: few; D: TRBD2; V: TRBV7-3; DNA: TGTGCCAGCAGCGTTCGTCCCGGGAGGGCACCAGATACGCAGTATTTT; CDR3: CASSVRPGRAPDTQYF
J: TRBJ1-2; size: few; D: -; V: TRBV28; DNA: TGTGCCAGCAGTCGTACCAGAGCTAACTATGGCTACACCTTC; CDR3: CASSRTRANYGYTF
J: TRBJ2-1; size: -; D: TRBD2; V: TRBV5-3; DNA: TGTGCCAGCAGCGGGAGGGACTCCTACAATGAGCAGTTCTTC; CDR3: CASSGRDSYNEQFF
J: TRBJ2-3; size: few; D: -; V: TRBV25-1; DNA: TGTGCCAGCAGGGACCAGGAAGCAGATACGCAGTATTTT; CDR3: CASRDQEADTQYF
J: TRBJ1-3; size: many; D: -; V: TRBV7-2; DNA: TGTGCCAGCAGCGGAGGGGGCTCTGGAAACACCATATATTTT; CDR3: CASSGGGSGNTIYF
J: TRBJ2-1; size: many; D: -; V: TRBV12-3/TRBV12-4; DNA: TGTGCCAGCAGTGATAGCGGTACCTACAATGAGCAGTTCTTC; CDR3: CASSDSGTYNEQFF
J: TRBJ2-5; size: few; D: TRBD2; V: TRBV4-1; DNA: TGCGCCAGCAGCCAAGGATATCCTAGCGGTAAAGAGACCCAGTACTTC; CDR3: CASSQGYPSGKETQYF
J: TRBJ1-5; size: -; D: -; V: TRBV2; DNA: TGTGCCAGCAGGATGGGTTATAGCAATCAGCCCCAGCATTTT; CDR3: CASRMGYSNQPQHF
J: TRBJ2-1; size: few; D: -; V: TRBV7-2; DNA: TGTGCCAGCAGCTTGGGCTCCCGTTCGGTCTACAATGAGCAGTTCTTC; CDR3: CASSLGSRSVYNEQFF
J: TRBJ2-1; size: -; D: TRBD2; V: TRBV28; DNA: TGTGCCAGCAGCCGACTAGCACCCTCCTACAATGAGCAGTTCTTC; CDR3: CASSRLAPSYNEQFF
J: TRBJ1-4; size: few; D: TRBD1; V: TRBV27; DNA: TGTGCCAGCAGTTTATTGGGGACAGGGGATGAAAAACTGTTTTTT; CDR3: CASSLLGTGDEKLFF
J: TRBJ2-5; size: -; D: -; V: TRBV7-2; DNA: TGTGCCAGCAGCTTAGTCGAGGGGGCGGGGGAGACCCAGTACTTC; CDR3: CASSLVEGAGETQYF
J: TRBJ1-5; size: few; D: -; V: TRBV20-1; DNA: TGCAGTGCTAGAGGACGGGGGATATTGGGCAATCAGCCCCAGCATTTT; CDR3: CSARGRGILGNQPQHF
J: TRBJ1-3; size: -; D: -; V: TRBV9; DNA: TGTGCCGGCAGCGTAGCGGACAGACCACTCTCTGGAAACACCATATATTTT; CDR3: CAGSVADRPLSGNTIYF
J: TRBJ1-2; size: few; D: TRBD1; V: TRBV7-9; DNA: TGTGCCAGCAGCTTACCCGGGACAGGGAACTATGGCTACACCTTC; CDR3: CASSLPGTGNYGYTF
J: TRBJ2-1; size: -; D: -; V: TRBV20-1; DNA: TGCAGTGCTAGCCTTCTAGCGCCCAATGAGCAGTTCTTC; CDR3: CSASLLAPNEQFF
J: TRBJ1-2; size: many; D: -; V: TRBV7-9; DNA: TGTGCCAGCAGCCCGGACATCTCCTATGGCTACACCTTC; CDR3: CASSPDISYGYTF
J: TRBJ2-7; size: -; D: -; V: TRBV5-1; DNA: TGCGCCAGCAGCTTGCGGTGGGGACCCTACGAGCAGTACTTC; CDR3: CASSLRWGPYEQYF
J: TRBJ2-7; size: -; D: -; V: TRBV4-1; DNA: TGCGCCAGCAGCCAAGAGGTGCCTAGCTTATTCCACGAGCAGTACTTC; CDR3: CASSQEVPSLFHEQYF
J: TRBJ2-1; size: many; D: -; V: TRBV10-3; DNA: TGTGCCATCAGTGAGCAAACAGGGAGAGAGCAGTTCTTC; CDR3: CAISEQTGREQFF
J: TRBJ2-1; size: few; D: -; V: TRBV12-5; DNA: TGTGCTAGTGGTTTGGTTGTTAGCGGCGGATCCTACAATGAGCAGTTCTTC; CDR3: CASGLVVSGGSYNEQFF
J: TRBJ1-1; size: few; D: -; V: TRBV4-1; DNA: TGCGCCAGCAGCCATCAGGGTTTTAAGAAGGGTGAAGCTTTCTTT; CDR3: CASSHQGFKKGEAFF
J: TRBJ1-2; size: few; D: TRBD1; V: TRBV12-3/TRBV12-4; DNA: TGTGCCAGCAGTTTAGCGCACAGGGGGACGTATGGCTACACCTTC; CDR3: CASSLAHRGTYGYTF
J: TRBJ2-7; size: -; D: TRBD2; V: TRBV28; DNA: TGTGCCAGCAGAGGGAGAGTTGCGGGAGAGGCCCACGAGCAGTACTTC; CDR3: CASRGRVAGEAHEQYF
J: TRBJ2-7; size: few; D: -; V: TRBV7-2; DNA: TGTGCCAGCAGCCTACGAGCGGCGGGACGTACCTACGAGCAGTACTTC; CDR3: CASSLRAAGRTYEQYF
J: TRBJ2-3; size: -; D: -; V: TRBV27; DNA: TGTGCCAGCAGTCCCCCCTCTAGCGGCACAGATACGCAGTATTTT; CDR3: CASSPPSSGTDTQYF
J: TRBJ1-2; size: -; D: -; V: TRBV6-2/TRBV6-3; DNA: TGTGCCAGCAGTTATGTCCTATCGGGGACAAGTTATGGCTACACCTTC; CDR3: CASSYVLSGTSYGYTF
J: TRBJ1-1; size: few; D: -; V: TRBV19; DNA: TGTGCCAGTAGTATAATCCCGGGGGCGATTGGCACTGAAGCTTTCTTT; CDR3: CASSIIPGAIGTEAFF